The 14 T cell receptor beta chains reported below all come from one sample, sequenced in a study of blood T cells in healthy people across ages. With a J-beta primer mix and a sample-barcoded 5' primer, a second PCR ran about 6 to 11 cycles. TCRdb processed the 5' RACE reads anew with MiXCR; each CDR3 protein has one entry. The sample carries 1.4 million or so distinct CDR3 sequences, about 45% recorded once. Material for sequencing was blood. The receptors shown here come from a woman aged 18 to 35 in good health.

This chain links TRBV4-1 with TRBJ1-2; 8 bases match TRBD1. With 3 bases clipped from V and 12 bases from J, the junction kept 3 bases outside the gene matches. In germline, CDR1 is MGHRA, CDR2 YSYEKL. The CDR3 is made up of 11 amino acids. As DNA, the CDR3 is TGCGCCAGCAGCCAGGGACAGGTTAACACCTTC. Translating it yields CASSQGQVNTF.

The chain links TRBV9 to TRBJ2-3, with TRBD2 matching 8 bases. With V trimmed by 4 bases and J by 2 bases, 6 bases remained unmatched. The CDR3 is 15 amino acids. CDR1 is SGDLS and CDR2 is YYNGEE in the germline V gene. The CDR3 region is CASSSSGPTTDTQYF. The CDR3 nucleotides are TGTGCCAGCAGCTCTAGCGGGCCCACCACAGATACGCAGTATTTT.

The chain employs TRBV7-2 and TRBJ2-5, with 12 bases aligning to TRBD2. This CDR3 region has 17 residues. CDR1 is SGHTA, CDR2 FQGNSA, per germline. V gave up 1 base and J gave up 4 bases; unmatched junction bases: 7. The CDR3 spells CASSLEGTSGFRETQYF. The CDR3 bases are TGTGCCAGCAGCTTAGAGGGGACTAGCGGGTTTCGAGAGACCCAGTACTTC.

The chain uses TRBV27 and TRBJ2-4, with D perhaps matching TRBD1 or TRBD2 (5 bases each). The DNA end favors TRBJ2-7, so the J call may be wrong. Germline-derived CDR1 and CDR2 are MNHEY and SMNVEV (reference sequence). The CDR3 loop spans 16 amino acids. The chain's CDR3 is CASSRTDWGSFYEQYF. DNA for the CDR3: TGTGCCAGCAGCCGAACCGACTGGGGGAGTTTCTACGAGCAGTACTTC.

The chain recombines TRBV12-3 or TRBV12-4 with TRBJ2-2; no definite D call. This CDR3 is 14 amino acids long. Trimming left V 6 bases short and J 2 bases short, with 10 bases between. CDR3 region: CASSKGFNTGELFF. CDR3 nucleotides: TGTGCCAGCAGCAAGGGATTCAACACCGGGGAGCTGTTTTTT.

This clonotype was seen a handful of times. The chain uses TRBV10-3 and TRBJ2-1; 7 bases align to TRBD2. V gave up 2 bases and J gave up 3 bases; unmatched junction bases: 4. Germline V gives CDR1 ENHRY, CDR2 SYGVKD. The CDR3 is made up of 15 amino acids. CDR3 DNA sequence: TGTGCCATCAGTGAGACGACTAGCAGCTACAATGAGCAGTTCTTC. It translates to CAISETTSSYNEQFF.

V usage is TRBV28 and J usage is TRBJ2-7; no clear D. Germline CDR1 is MDHEN and CDR2 is SYDVKM. CDR3 length: 13 residues. Between the trimmed V and J ends, which lost 7 bases and 7 bases, there was a span of 17 bases. In DNA form, the CDR3 reads TGTGCCAGCACCCCACCTGTGGTCGAGGAGCAGTACTTC. The encoded protein is CASTPPVVEEQYF.

This chain links TRBV10-1 with TRBJ2-1; D is perhaps TRBD1 or TRBD2 (6 bases each). The CDR3 spans 11 residues. V dropped 9 bases and J dropped 12 bases, with 15 bases sitting between them. CDR1 and CDR2 from the germline V gene are WNHNN and SYGVQD (reference sequence). Written as DNA, the CDR3 is TGCGCCAGTTTTATGGGGGGCGGGCAGTTCTTC. Protein: CASFMGGGQFF.

The chain couples TRBV6-6 to TRBJ1-6; 8 bases fit TRBD1. J gave up 9 bases and V 6 bases, and 16 bases lay outside the gene matches. Germline values: CDR1 MNHNY, CDR2 SVGAGI (reference sequence). The CDR3 sequence is 17 residues long. The CDR3 sequence: CASRTTRDRLPGSPLHF. The CDR3 DNA reads TGTGCCAGCAGAACAACCCGGGACAGGTTGCCCGGTTCACCCCTCCACTTT.

This clonotype appeared many times. This rearrangement joins TRBV7-6 to TRBJ2-7; no clear D gene. This CDR3 is 13 amino acids long. Germline V gene lookup returns CDR1 SGHVS and CDR2 FNYEAQ. Between the trimmed V and J ends, which lost 1 base and 3 bases, there was a span of 7 bases. CDR3 nucleotides: TGTGCCAGCAGCTTAGACGTTCTCTACGAGCAGTACTTC. It encodes CASSLDVLYEQYF. Variable domain in full (rest from reference TRBV7-6 and TRBJ2-7): GAGVSQSPRYKVTKRGQDVALRCDPISGHVSLYWYRQALGQGPEFLTYFNYEAQQDKSGLPNDRFSAERPEGSISTLTIQRTEQRDSAMYRCASSLDVLYEQYFGPGTRLTVT.

This clonotype was seen more than once but under ten times. The rearrangement joins TRBV11-2 to TRBJ2-3; D gene ambiguous. V was clipped by 4 bases and J by 0 bases, with 11 bases between them. The CDR3 sequence is 15 residues long. CDR1 is SGHAT and CDR2 is FQNNGV in the germline V gene. The CDR3 sequence is CASSSDGYSTDTQYF. The CDR3 nucleotides are TGTGCCAGCAGCTCCGACGGCTATAGCACAGATACGCAGTATTTT. The variable domain in full, with the rest retrieved from reference TRBV11-2 and TRBJ2-3, is EAGVAQSPRYKIIEKRQSVAFWCNPISGHATLYWYQQILGQGPKLLIQFQNNGVVDDSQLPKDRFSAERLKGVDSTLKIQPAKLEDSAVYLCASSSDGYSTDTQYFGPGTRLTVL.

This clonotype came up a few times. This chain joins TRBV29-1 and TRBJ2-1; TRBD2 agrees at 10 bases. The CDR3 length is 15 residues. V shed 5 bases and J 7 bases; nucleotides not matched to a gene: 11. Germline lookup yields CDR1 SQVTM and CDR2 ANQGSEA. The CDR3 DNA sequence: TGCAGCGTTAGTTTACTAGCGGGGTTAGGGAATGAGCAGTTCTTC. This encodes CSVSLLAGLGNEQFF.

This chain links TRBV20-1 with TRBJ1-2, with D perhaps TRBD1 (6 bases). The germline gives CDR1 DFQATT, CDR2 SNEGSKA (reference sequence). The CDR3 has 17 amino acids. V lost 3 bases to trimming and J lost 1 base, with 21 bases between them. CDR3 in amino acids: CSARDPLRDTFNYGYTF. Written as DNA, the CDR3 is TGCAGTGCTAGGGATCCACTCCGGGACACATTTAACTATGGCTACACCTTC.

The chain recombines TRBV20-1 with TRBJ2-5; no reliable D call. Trimming left V 0 bases short and J 3 bases short, with 11 bases between. There are 14 residues in the CDR3. Germline values: CDR1 DFQATT, CDR2 SNEGSKA (reference sequence). CDR3 amino acids: CSARDGLPKETQYF. CDR3 DNA: TGCAGTGCTAGAGATGGGCTACCGAAAGAGACCCAGTACTTC.